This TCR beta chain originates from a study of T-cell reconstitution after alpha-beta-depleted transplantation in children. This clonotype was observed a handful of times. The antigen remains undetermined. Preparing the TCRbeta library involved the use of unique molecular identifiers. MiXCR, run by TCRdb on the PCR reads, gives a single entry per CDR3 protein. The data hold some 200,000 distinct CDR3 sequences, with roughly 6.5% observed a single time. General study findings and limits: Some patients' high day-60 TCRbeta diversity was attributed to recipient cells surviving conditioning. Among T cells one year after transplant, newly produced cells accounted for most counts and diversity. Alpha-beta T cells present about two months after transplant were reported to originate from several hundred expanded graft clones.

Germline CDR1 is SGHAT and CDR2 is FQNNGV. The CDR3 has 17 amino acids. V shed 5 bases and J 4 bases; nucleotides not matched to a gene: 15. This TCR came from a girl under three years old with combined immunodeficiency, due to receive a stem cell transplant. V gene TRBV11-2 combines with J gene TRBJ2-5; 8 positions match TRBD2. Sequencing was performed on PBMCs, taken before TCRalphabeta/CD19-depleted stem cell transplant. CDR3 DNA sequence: TGTGCCAGCAGCCCAAACGGGGGGGGACTAGTAGGAGAGACCCAGTACTTC. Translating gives CASSPNGGGLVGETQYF.